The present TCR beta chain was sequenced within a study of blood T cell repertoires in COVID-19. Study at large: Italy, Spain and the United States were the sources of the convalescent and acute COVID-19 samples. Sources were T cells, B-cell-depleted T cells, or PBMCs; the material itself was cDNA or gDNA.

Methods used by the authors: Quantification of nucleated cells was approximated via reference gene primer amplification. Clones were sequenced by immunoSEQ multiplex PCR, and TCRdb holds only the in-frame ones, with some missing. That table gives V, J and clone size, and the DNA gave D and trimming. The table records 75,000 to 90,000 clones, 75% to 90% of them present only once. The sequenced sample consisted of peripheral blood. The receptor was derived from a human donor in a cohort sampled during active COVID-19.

The CDR3 DNA follows: TGCGCCAGCAGCCAAAATAAAGGGACAGGGGGAATGAACACTGAAGCTTTCTTT. It yields the protein CASSQNKGTGGMNTEAFF. This chain uses TRBV4-1 with TRBJ1-1; TRBD1 matches 11 bases. The V and J ends lost 2 bases and 0 bases, in that order; junction bases with no gene match: 8. The germline V gene has CDR1 MGHRA and CDR2 YSYEKL. This CDR3 has 18 residues.